A selection of T cell receptor beta chains follows, all from one sample in a study of identical twins. TCRdb re-analysed the 5' RACE reads in MiXCR, keeping a single row per CDR3 protein. The sample yields 600,000 to 850,000 distinct CDR3 sequences, over 15% seen once. These records were also assigned to another study, of T cells expressing NK-cell markers.

The specimen sequenced was PBMCs. The source of these receptors is a woman under 30 in good health. Each CDR3 is given without its conserved first and last residue.

j_gene,v_gene,CDR3aa
TRBJ2-7,TRBV10-3,AISDRRDSYEQY
TRBJ2-5,TRBV6-5,ASSSGRGWETQY
TRBJ2-3,TRBV7-8,ASIPGRGEADTQY
TRBJ1-1,TRBV7-8,ASTPGPVNTEAF
TRBJ1-1,TRBV10-3,AISTGGSGNTEAF
TRBJ2-1,TRBV20-1,SATGTDRIYNEQF
TRBJ2-2,TRBV11-1,ASSRLDSPNTGELF
TRBJ2-7,TRBV12-3/TRBV12-4,ASSQGRRAYEQY
TRBJ2-1,TRBV7-2,ASRETSGGGEQF
TRBJ1-1,TRBV7-6,ASSQGETEAF
TRBJ2-7,TRBV2,ASKGYEQY
TRBJ2-3,TRBV4-3,ASSRLRIPTDTQY
TRBJ1-3,TRBV20-1,SARDSARGAGNTIY
TRBJ2-1,TRBV7-2,ASSLGSARSSYNEQF
TRBJ2-1,TRBV20-1,SAVKRGPVSEQF
TRBJ2-7,TRBV20-1,SARRLAGDSEQY